This T cell receptor (beta chain) was sequenced for a study of T cell changes during pregnancy in multiple sclerosis. Libraries were prepared by immunoSEQ multiplex PCR; TCRdb keeps only in-frame clonotypes and omits some of them. The sample carries about 20,000 clones, 80% to 90% recorded once. The CDR3 runs to 13 residues. Losses at the gene ends were 7 bases for V and 0 bases for J; bases not matched to a gene: 3. From germline, CDR1 is LNHDA and CDR2 SQIVND (reference sequence). The chain uses TRBV19 and TRBJ2-7; 7 positions match TRBD2. The origin of this receptor is a female donor in good health, enrolled as a control in a pregnancy study. Source: CD8+ T cells from peripheral blood mononuclear cells, taken in the second trimester of pregnancy. The CDR3 here is CASIGGSSYEQYF. CDR3 nucleotides: TGTGCCAGTATCGGCGGGAGCTCCTACGAGCAGTACTTC.